The following is a T cell receptor (beta chain) sequence with its context. TCRdb keeps only in-frame clones here, not all; method: immunoSEQ multiplex PCR. The sample has fewer than 45,000 clones; around 96% are singletons. The sample originates from a study of technical replicates of blood from a few donors. CDR3 size: 16 residues. J was trimmed by 3 bases and V by 0 bases; bases with no gene match: 4. Germline V gene lookup returns CDR1 SGDLS and CDR2 YYNGEE. The TCR sequence derives from a human donor in good health. The sample comprised T cells isolated from PBMCs. This chain uses TRBV9 with TRBJ2-2, with 8 bases fitting TRBD2. The CDR3 reads CASSVAGGPDTGELFF. As DNA, the CDR3 is TGTGCCAGCAGCGTAGCGGGAGGGCCTGACACCGGGGAGCTGTTTTTT.